This T cell receptor beta chain was sequenced for a study of blood T cell repertoires in COVID-19. Overall study: Samples taken during acute and convalescent COVID-19 were collected in the United States, Italy and Spain. From T cells, B-cell-depleted T cells, or PBMCs came the material, which was cDNA or gDNA.

Per the original methods: Amplification from reference gene primers served as the basis for estimated nucleated cell counts. The repertoire was sequenced with immunoSEQ multiplex PCR; TCRdb's copy has only in-frame clones and lacks some. V, J and clone size reflect that table, while D and trimming were determined from the DNA. The table shows 140,000 or so clones, with about 91% occurring only once. The CDR3 has 13 residues. The germline CDR1 and CDR2 sequences are SNHLY and FYNNEI. The ends lost 6 bases at V and 6 bases at J; junction bases unmatched: 4. The receptor comes from a woman aged 45 to 65 with acute or convalescent COVID-19. The chain carries TRBV2 and TRBJ2-1; 8 bases map to TRBD1. Sequencing was performed on peripheral blood. As DNA, the CDR3 is TGTGCCAGCAGGTTAGACAGGGGCAATGAGCAGTTCTTC. It encodes CASRLDRGNEQFF. The complete variable domain, with remaining parts taken from reference TRBV2 and TRBJ2-1, reads EPEVTQTPSHQVTQMGQEVILRCVPISNHLYFYWYRQILGQKVEFLVSFYNNEISEKSEIFDDQFSVERPDGSNFTLKIRSTKLEDSAMYFCASRLDRGNEQFFGPGTRLTVL.